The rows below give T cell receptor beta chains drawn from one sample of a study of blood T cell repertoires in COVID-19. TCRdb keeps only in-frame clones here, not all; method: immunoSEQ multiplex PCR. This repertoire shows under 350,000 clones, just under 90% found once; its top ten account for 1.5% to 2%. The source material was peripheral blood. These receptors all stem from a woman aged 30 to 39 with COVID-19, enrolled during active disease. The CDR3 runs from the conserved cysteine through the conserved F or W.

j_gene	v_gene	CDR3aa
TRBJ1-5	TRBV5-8	CASIRTGGRDQPQHF
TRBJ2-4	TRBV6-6	CASSPEGLAGGWAAKNIQYF
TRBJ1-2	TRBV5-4	CASSQTGIYGYTF
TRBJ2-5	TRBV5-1	CASSPRGLEKETQYF
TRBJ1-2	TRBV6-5	CASSPFAGSNYGYTF
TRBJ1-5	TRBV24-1	CATSDSQHLSNQPQHF
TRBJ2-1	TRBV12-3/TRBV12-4	CASRTGKHNEQFF
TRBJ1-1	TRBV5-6	CASSWRDSVIGTEAFF
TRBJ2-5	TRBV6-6	CASSYGGGIETQYF
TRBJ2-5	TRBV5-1	CASSLGPGGAQETQYF
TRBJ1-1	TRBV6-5	CASRGLLGAEAFF
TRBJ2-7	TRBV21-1	CASSSGQGEHEQYF
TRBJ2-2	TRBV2	CASSDSDRVTGELFF
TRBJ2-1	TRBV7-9	CASSLLRGAYNEQFF
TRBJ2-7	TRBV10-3	CAISGGFSYEQYF